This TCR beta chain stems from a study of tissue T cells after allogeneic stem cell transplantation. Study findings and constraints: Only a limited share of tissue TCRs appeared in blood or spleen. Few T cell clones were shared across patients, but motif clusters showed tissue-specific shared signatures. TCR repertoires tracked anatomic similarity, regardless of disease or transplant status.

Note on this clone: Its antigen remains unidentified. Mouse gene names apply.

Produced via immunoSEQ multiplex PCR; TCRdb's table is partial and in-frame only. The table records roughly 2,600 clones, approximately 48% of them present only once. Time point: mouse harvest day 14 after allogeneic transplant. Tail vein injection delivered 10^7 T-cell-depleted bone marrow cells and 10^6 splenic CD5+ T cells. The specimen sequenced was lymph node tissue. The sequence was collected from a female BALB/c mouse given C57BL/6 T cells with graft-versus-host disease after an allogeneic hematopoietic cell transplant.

The part of the CDR3 DNA that was read is TGTGCCAGCATCACTGGGGTCTATGCTGAGCAGTTC. Translating it yields CASITGVYAEQF. The whole CDR3 region reads CASITGVYAEQFF. The chain uses TRBV26 and TRBJ2-1; TRBD2 matches 7 bases. The sequenced fragment ends 1 residue before the CDR3 boundary, so the rest is inferred from the germline J gene. CDR3 length: 13 residues. The junction had 3 bases not matched to a gene; V was cut back by 7 bases and J by 3 bases. Germline V CDR1 and CDR2: KGHPV, FQNQEV (reference sequence).